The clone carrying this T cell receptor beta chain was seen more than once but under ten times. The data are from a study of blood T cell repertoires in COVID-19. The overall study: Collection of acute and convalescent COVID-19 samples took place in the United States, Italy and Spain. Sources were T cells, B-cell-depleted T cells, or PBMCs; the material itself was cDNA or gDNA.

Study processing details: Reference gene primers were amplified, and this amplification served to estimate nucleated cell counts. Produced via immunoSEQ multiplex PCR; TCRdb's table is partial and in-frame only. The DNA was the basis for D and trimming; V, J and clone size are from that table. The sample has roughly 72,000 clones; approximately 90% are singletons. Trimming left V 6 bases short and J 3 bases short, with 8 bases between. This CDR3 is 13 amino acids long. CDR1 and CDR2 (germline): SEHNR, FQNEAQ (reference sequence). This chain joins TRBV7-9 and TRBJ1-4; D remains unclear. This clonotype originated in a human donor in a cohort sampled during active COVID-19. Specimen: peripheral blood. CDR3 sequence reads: CASSSTSNEKLFF. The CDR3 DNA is TGTGCCAGCAGTTCTACCTCTAATGAAAAACTGTTTTTT.